These 8 T cell receptor beta chains were all obtained from the same sample, sequenced in a study of CD8 T cells in Susac syndrome. RNA totalling roughly 0.45 to 1 ug underwent reverse transcription with random hexamers. TCRdb fed the immunoSEQ multiplex PCR reads into MiXCR, producing one record per CDR3 protein. The sample records around 80,000 distinct CDR3 sequences, 90% to 95% being singletons. Sequencing was done on a sample of CD8+ T cells from PBMCs. The source of these receptors is a human donor in good health.

This clonotype has a single count. The chain recombines TRBV5-1 with TRBJ1-2, with 10 bases matching TRBD1. Losses at the gene ends were 4 bases for V and 8 bases for J; bases not matched to a gene: 5. The V gene's germline CDR1 is SGHRS and CDR2 YFSETQ. The CDR3 length is 13 residues. As DNA, the CDR3 is TGCGCCAGCAGCACGACAGGGGGCAACGGCTACACCTTC. Its translation is CASSTTGGNGYTF.

This chain joins TRBV15 and TRBJ2-7; the D gene is possibly TRBD1 (5 bases). This CDR3 contains 16 residues. Germline loops: CDR1 LNHNV, CDR2 YYDKDF (reference sequence). V was cut by 2 bases and J by 0 bases, with 14 bases left in between. Written as DNA, the CDR3 is TGTGCCACCAGCAGAACTTCGACAGAGAGCTCCTACGAGCAGTACTTC. This translates into CATSRTSTESSYEQYF.

J is TRBJ2-1 and V is TRBV4-1; TRBD2 matches 10 bases. Trimming at V came to 2 bases and at J to 5 bases, leaving 3 bases not matched to a gene. This CDR3 has 15 residues. Per the germline V gene, CDR1 is MGHRA and CDR2 is YSYEKL. The CDR3 DNA follows: TGCGCCAGCAGCCAACAAGCGGGGGGGCACAATGAGCAGTTCTTC. It yields the protein CASSQQAGGHNEQFF.

The genes are TRBV7-9 and TRBJ2-6, with unresolved D. The CDR3 length is 13 residues. V lost 2 bases and J 17 bases, leaving 16 bases between the germline ends. The germline V gene encodes CDR1 SEHNR and CDR2 FQNEAQ (reference sequence). The CDR3 is CASSLPPAESLTF. The CDR3, as DNA: TGTGCCAGCAGCTTACCCCCCGCGGAGTCATTGACTTTC. The entire variable domain, with the rest obtained from reference TRBV7-9 and TRBJ2-6, is as follows: DTGVSQNPRHKITKRGQNVTFRCDPISEHNRLYWYRQTLGQGPEFLTYFQNEAQLEKSRLLSDRFSAERPKGSFSTLEIQRTEQGDSAMYLCASSLPPAESLTFGAGSRLTVL.

The chain couples TRBV4-3 to TRBJ1-5; D remains unclear. Germline CDR1 and CDR2: LGHNA and YSLEER. The CDR3 has 17 amino acids. The V and J ends lost 0 bases and 4 bases respectively, with 16 bases between them. DNA for the CDR3: TGCGCCAGCAGCCAAGATCGAGTAATTGGACCTAATCAGCCCCAGCATTTT. Its translation is CASSQDRVIGPNQPQHF.

The V and J genes are TRBV7-9 and TRBJ2-7; a weak D match, TRBD1 (7 bases). The length of the CDR3 is 12 residues. Germline V CDR1 and CDR2: SEHNR, FQNEAQ (reference sequence). The germline V and J ends were trimmed by 4 bases and 6 bases, with 10 bases remaining between them. The CDR3 DNA reads as TGTGCCAGCAGCTCAGGGGGGTCCGAGCAGTACGTC. Protein: CASSSGGSEQYV.

The gene calls are TRBV9 and TRBJ2-7, with a tentative D call TRBD1 (5 bases). This CDR3 region has 12 residues. Trimming took off 7 bases at V and 7 bases at J, with 15 bases between the two ends. Germline CDR1 reads SGDLS; CDR2 reads YYNGEE. The CDR3 is CASFGRAREQYF. CDR3 in DNA: TGTGCCAGCTTCGGCAGGGCGAGGGAGCAGTACTTC.

The V gene is TRBV7-2, the J gene TRBJ2-5; D is possibly TRBD1 (6 bases). CDR1 and CDR2 from the germline V gene are SGHTA and FQGNSA. Trimming took off 1 base at V and 4 bases at J, with 25 bases between the two ends. The CDR3 sequence is 19 residues long. The CDR3 here is CASSLDDTAGTFAGETQYF. The CDR3 coding sequence is TGTGCCAGCAGCTTAGATGATACGGCCGGGACATTCGCTGGAGAGACCCAGTACTTC.